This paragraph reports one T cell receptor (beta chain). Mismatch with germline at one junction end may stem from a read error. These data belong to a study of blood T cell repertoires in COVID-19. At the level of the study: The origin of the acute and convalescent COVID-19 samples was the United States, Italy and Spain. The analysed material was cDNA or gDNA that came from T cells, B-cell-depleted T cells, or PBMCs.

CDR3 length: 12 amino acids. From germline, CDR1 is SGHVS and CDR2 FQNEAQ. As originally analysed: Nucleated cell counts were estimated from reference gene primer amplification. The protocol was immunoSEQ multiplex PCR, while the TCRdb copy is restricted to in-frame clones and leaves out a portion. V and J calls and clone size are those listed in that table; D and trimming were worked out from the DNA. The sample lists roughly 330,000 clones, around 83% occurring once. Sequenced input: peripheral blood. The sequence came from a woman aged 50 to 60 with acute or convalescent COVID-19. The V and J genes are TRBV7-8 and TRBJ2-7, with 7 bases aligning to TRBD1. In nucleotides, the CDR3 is TGTGCCAGCAGCCAGGGGGTTTCACGGAGGCACTTC. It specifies CASSQGVSRRHF.